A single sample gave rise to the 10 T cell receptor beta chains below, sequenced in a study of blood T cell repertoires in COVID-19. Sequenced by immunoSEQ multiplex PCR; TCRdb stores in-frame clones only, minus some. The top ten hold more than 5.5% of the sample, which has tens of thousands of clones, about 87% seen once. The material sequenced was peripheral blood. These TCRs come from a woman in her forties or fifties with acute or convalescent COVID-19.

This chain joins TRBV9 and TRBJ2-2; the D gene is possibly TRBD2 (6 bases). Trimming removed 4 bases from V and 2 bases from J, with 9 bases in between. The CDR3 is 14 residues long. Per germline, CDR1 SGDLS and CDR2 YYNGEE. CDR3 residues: CASSPGVNTGELFF. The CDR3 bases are TGTGCCAGCAGCCCGGGGGTCAACACCGGGGAGCTGTTTTTT.

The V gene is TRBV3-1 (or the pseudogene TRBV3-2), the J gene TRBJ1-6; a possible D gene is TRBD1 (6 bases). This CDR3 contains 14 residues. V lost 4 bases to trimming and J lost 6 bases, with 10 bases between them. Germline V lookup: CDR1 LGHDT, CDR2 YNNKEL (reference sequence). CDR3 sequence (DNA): TGTGCCAGCAGCCCCCACAGGGCTAATTCACCCCTCCACTTT. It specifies CASSPHRANSPLHF.

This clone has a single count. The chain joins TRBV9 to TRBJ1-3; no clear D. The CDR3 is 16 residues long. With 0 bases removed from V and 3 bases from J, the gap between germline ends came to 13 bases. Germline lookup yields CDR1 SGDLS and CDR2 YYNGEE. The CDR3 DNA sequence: TGTGCCAGCAGCGTAGAGCCTAATTATAATGGAAACACCATATATTTT. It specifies CASSVEPNYNGNTIYF.

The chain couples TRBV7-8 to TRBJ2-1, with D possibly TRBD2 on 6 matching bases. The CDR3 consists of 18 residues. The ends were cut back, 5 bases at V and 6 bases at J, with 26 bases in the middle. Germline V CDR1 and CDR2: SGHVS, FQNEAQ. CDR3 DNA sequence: TGTGCCAGCAGCCAAAGGAGGGCTAGCGTCGGAGGTAGCAATGAGCAGTTCTTC. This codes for CASSQRRASVGGSNEQFF.

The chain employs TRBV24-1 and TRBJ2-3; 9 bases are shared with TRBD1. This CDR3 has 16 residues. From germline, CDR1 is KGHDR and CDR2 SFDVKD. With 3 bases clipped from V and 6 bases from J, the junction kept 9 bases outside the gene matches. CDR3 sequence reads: CATSDKTGGGLDTQYF. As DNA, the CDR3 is TGTGCCACCAGTGATAAGACAGGGGGGGGATTGGATACGCAGTATTTT.

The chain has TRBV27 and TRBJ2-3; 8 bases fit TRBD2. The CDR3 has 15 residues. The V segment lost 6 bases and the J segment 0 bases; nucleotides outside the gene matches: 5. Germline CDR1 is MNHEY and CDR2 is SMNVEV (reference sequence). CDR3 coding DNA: TGTGCCAGCAGAAGCGGGAGCACTAGCACAGATACGCAGTATTTT. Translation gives CASRSGSTSTDTQYF.

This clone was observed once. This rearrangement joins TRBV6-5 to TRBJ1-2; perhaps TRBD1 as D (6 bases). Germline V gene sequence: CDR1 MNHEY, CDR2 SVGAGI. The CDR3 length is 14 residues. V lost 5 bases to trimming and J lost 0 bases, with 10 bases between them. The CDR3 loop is CASSTQGANYGYTF. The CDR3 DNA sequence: TGTGCCAGCAGTACACAGGGAGCTAACTATGGCTACACCTTC.

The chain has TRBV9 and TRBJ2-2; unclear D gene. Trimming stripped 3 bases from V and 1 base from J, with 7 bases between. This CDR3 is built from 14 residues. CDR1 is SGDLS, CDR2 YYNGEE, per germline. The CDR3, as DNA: TGTGCCAGCAGCGCCACAAGGAACACCGGGGAGCTGTTTTTT. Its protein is CASSATRNTGELFF.

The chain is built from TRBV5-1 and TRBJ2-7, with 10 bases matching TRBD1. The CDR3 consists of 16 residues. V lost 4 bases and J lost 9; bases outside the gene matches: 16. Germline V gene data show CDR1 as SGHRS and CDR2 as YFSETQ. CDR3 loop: CASSLGGDRGASGQYF. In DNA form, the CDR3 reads TGCGCCAGCAGCCTAGGCGGGGACAGGGGCGCATCGGGGCAGTACTTC.

CDR3 residues: CASSGLHGFRYNEQFF. The CDR3 DNA follows: TGTGCCAGCAGTGGACTACACGGTTTTCGCTACAATGAGCAGTTCTTC. The chain is built from TRBV6-1 and TRBJ2-1, with D tentatively TRBD2 (5 bases). The CDR3 sequence is 16 residues long. CDR1 is MNHNS, CDR2 SASEGT, per germline. V lost 4 bases and J 3 bases, leaving 16 bases between the germline ends.